Sequencing of this T cell receptor beta chain was carried out in a study of CD8+CD57+ T cells in acquired aplastic anemia. Turning to the study itself: Yields of DNA that came from sorted CD4+ and CD8+ cells averaged approximately 3.5 ug. Study outcomes and limitations: Controls did not differ significantly from patients in CD8+ Simpson's diversity. Patients and controls shared 25 to 35 CD8+ CDR3 sequences, highly expressed in patients.

The CDR3 sequence is 16 residues long. Germline CDR1 reads MGHDK; CDR2 reads SYGVNS. Trimming took off 5 bases at V and 6 bases at J, with 23 bases between the two ends. Researchers used genomic DNA as the template to profile TCR beta VDJ and CDR3. TCRdb re-analysed the reads in MiXCR, keeping a single row per CDR3 protein. This sample has around 500,000 distinct CDR3 sequences, with roughly 34% found just once. A remark on this clonotype: Its antigen is unidentified.

CD8+CD57+ cell expansion had been shown by flow cytometry in patients chosen for sequencing. The patients all had a severe acquired aplastic anemia diagnosis. V usage is TRBV25-1 and J usage is TRBJ2-7, with D possibly TRBD2 on 6 matching bases. The source of this sequence is a human donor with aplastic anemia. The sequencing sample was made of sorted CD4+, CD8+, or CD8+CD57+ T cells (not recorded which) from PBMCs. CDR3 bases: TGTGCCAGCAGTTTGACCGAGACCGGGGGAACCGGCGAGCAGTACTTC. Translating it yields CASSLTETGGTGEQYF.